The clone carrying this T cell receptor beta chain was detected ten times or more. Its target is not known. The TCR beta CDR3 regions underwent amplification using RNA transcripts as the source. The primer set for the first-round RT-PCR of the TCR CDR3 was HTBI. TCRdb recomputed calls from the multiplex PCR reads with MiXCR, one row per CDR3 protein. The table records about half a million distinct CDR3 sequences, around 21% of them present only once. The V end was cut by 5 bases, the J end by 1 base, with 9 bases between. The CDR3 runs to 13 residues. Germline V gene data show CDR1 as SEHNR and CDR2 as FQNEAQ (reference sequence). This sample was included in a study of T cells in Graves' hyperthyroidism and ophthalmopathy. Study conclusions and caveats: Ophthalmopathy was told apart from stable hyperthyroidism by a 13 V-J model.

The rearrangement uses TRBV7-9 and TRBJ2-7, with D unresolved. What was sequenced was blood. The sequence was collected from a man aged 18-30 years with Graves' hyperthyroidism. This CDR3 is CASSPRRSYEQYF. The CDR3 DNA reads TGTGCCAGCAGCCCCCGGCGGTCCTACGAGCAGTACTTC.